The entry below describes one TCR beta chain. This sample is drawn from a study of T cell changes during pregnancy in multiple sclerosis. V was clipped by 3 bases and J by 4 bases, with 15 bases between them. The CDR3 sequence is 15 residues long. The germline gives CDR1 LNHDA, CDR2 SQIVND (reference sequence). Libraries were prepared by immunoSEQ multiplex PCR; TCRdb keeps only in-frame clonotypes and omits some of them. There are 58,000 or so clones in the sample; 70% to 90% occur only once, and around 0.4% lies in the top ten. The rearrangement links TRBV19 to TRBJ1-2, with a tentative D call TRBD1 (5 bases). The sequencing used CD4+ T cells from peripheral blood mononuclear cells, collected in the third trimester of pregnancy. This clonotype was sampled from a female donor with multiple sclerosis, enrolled in a pregnancy study. This CDR3 is CASSIGASRGYGYTF. The CDR3, as DNA: TGTGCCAGTAGTATTGGGGCCTCAAGGGGCTATGGCTACACCTTC.